A selection of T cell receptor beta chains follows, all from one sample in a study of shared clonotypes between healthy human individuals. Using immunoSEQ multiplex PCR, the repertoire was profiled, and TCRdb retains in-frame clones only, with some absent. The sample consists of some 1,100,000 clones, approximately 80% of them appearing once. Input material: memory CD4+ T cells from PBMCs. The receptors were gathered from a man aged 18-30 years in good health. Some clones in this sample may be carry-over from other donors' samples. Both conserved end residues are part of each CDR3. D genes are given only for firm matches. Clone size appears in some rows only: once, few, many, or a class for an expanded clone.

>-|-|TRBV5-1|TRBJ2-2
TGCGCCAGCAGCTTGGAGGCTAGTTATACCGGGGAGCTGTTTTTT
CASSLEASYTGELFF
>-|-|TRBV10-3|TRBJ1-1
TGTGCCATCAGTGAGTCGGCGACGTTCTCGAACACTGAAGCTTTCTTT
CAISESATFSNTEAFF
>TRBD1|-|TRBV29-1|TRBJ1-1
TGCAGCGGGGGACAGACGAACACTGAAGCTTTCTTT
CSGGQTNTEAFF
>-|once|TRBV19|TRBJ1-5
TGTGCCAGTAGTATTCCCCGTTGGGGCAAGGGAGTTGAGCCCCAGCATTTT
CASSIPRWGKGVEPQHF
>-|few|TRBV27|TRBJ1-2
TGTGCCAGCAGTTTATCGTCGGGCCGACTTATCGGGGGCTACACCTTC
CASSLSSGRLIGGYTF
>TRBD2|few|TRBV5-8|TRBJ2-3
TGTGCCAGCAGCTTTGCCTTACCTACGCGGGAGCTTCGCACAGATACGCAGTATTTT
CASSFALPTRELRTDTQYF
>-|-|TRBV28|TRBJ2-7
TGTGCCAGCAGTAGACACGGAAACGAGCAGTACTTC
CASSRHGNEQYF
>-|-|TRBV28|TRBJ1-6
TGTGCCAGCAAACTGTCGAATTCACCCCTCCACTTT
CASKLSNSPLHF
>TRBD1|few|TRBV12-5|TRBJ1-1
TGTGCTAGTGGTTTGCTTGACAGGGCTTATCGCACTGAAGCTTTCTTT
CASGLLDRAYRTEAFF
>-|-|TRBV6-6|TRBJ2-7
TGTGCCAGCAGTTACGAGGCGGGATTCAACGAGCAGTACTTC
CASSYEAGFNEQYF
>-|once|TRBV7-7|TRBJ2-3
TGTGCCAGCAGCTCCCGAGCCCGGGATACGCAGTATTTT
CASSSRARDTQYF
>-|few|TRBV29-1|TRBJ1-1
TGCAGCGCCTCGACTGGGCGGGACACTGAAGCTTTCTTT
CSASTGRDTEAFF
>-|-|TRBV7-2|TRBJ2-2
TGTGCCAGCAGCTTTAATCAGGGCGGCACCGGGGAGCTGTTTTTT
CASSFNQGGTGELFF
>TRBD2|-|TRBV6-5|TRBJ2-7
TGTGCCAGCAGTCCTCGGGAGGGAGGCGAGCAGTACTTC
CASSPREGGEQYF
>-|once|TRBV29-1|TRBJ2-3
TGCAGCGTGGAGACAGGTATCACAGATACGCAGTATTTT
CSVETGITDTQYF
>-|-|TRBV4-3|TRBJ2-3
TGCGCCAGCAGCCAAGGAAGCGGGCGCACAGATACGCAGTATTTT
CASSQGSGRTDTQYF
>-|few|TRBV4-1|TRBJ1-4
TGCGCCAGCAGCCAAGATTGGGAGGGAAAACTGTTTTTT
CASSQDWEGKLFF
>-|-|TRBV6-6|TRBJ2-2
TGTGCCAGCAGATGGACTGGCACCGGGGAGCTGTTTTTT
CASRWTGTGELFF
>TRBD1|-|TRBV18|TRBJ2-5
TGTGCCAGCTCACCCGGGACAGCCGGGGCAGGGGAGACCCAGTACTTC
CASSPGTAGAGETQYF